This T cell receptor (beta chain) was sequenced during a study of cytomegalovirus exposure and HLA in healthy donors. Study-wide results and limits: In an earlier analysis, productive rearrangement rates for most beta V segments clustered near 87% or 30%.

Though nominally healthy at sampling, donors likely had unrecorded immune exposures. Amplification used 60 Vbeta primers and 13 Jbeta primers. Assay used: immunoSEQ multiplex PCR; TCRdb lists only in-frame clones, some missing. The profile shows about 150,000 clones, around 70% of them singletons. About this clone itself: No antigen is known for it.

V was shortened by 3 bases and J by 7 bases, with 18 bases between the two germline ends. The CDR3 has 15 amino acids. Germline lookup yields CDR1 MDHEN and CDR2 SYDVKM. Sequencing was carried out using PBMCs. The origin of this receptor is an older woman in good health and CMV-seropositive. This chain joins TRBV28 and TRBJ1-2; possibly TRBD1 for D (6 bases). The DNA for the CDR3 is TGTGCCAGCAGTTTCCTCCTTACAGGGTTAGGTGGCTACACCTTC. It is translated as CASSFLLTGLGGYTF.